A selection of T cell receptor beta chains follows, all from one sample in a study of cytomegalovirus exposure and HLA in healthy donors. TCRdb keeps only in-frame clones here, not all; method: immunoSEQ multiplex PCR. The table records 80,000 to 100,000 clones, roughly two thirds of them present only once. The source material was PBMCs. All receptors derive from a man aged 45 to 65 in good health and CMV-seronegative. The CDR3 runs from the conserved cysteine through the conserved F or W. Each record gives: V gene, J gene, D gene, clone size, CDR3 protein, CDR3 DNA. A D gene is named only where the DNA matches it firmly. A row's size may be missing; if present it is once, few, many or a size class.

TRBV5-1	TRBJ1-1	NA	NA	CASSPERNTEAFF	TGCGCCAGCAGCCCGGAGAGGAACACTGAAGCTTTCTTT
TRBV6-4	TRBJ2-3	TRBD2	few	CASSEASGTHTDTQYF	TGTGCCAGCAGTGAGGCTAGCGGGACACACACAGATACGCAGTATTTT
TRBV10-3	TRBJ1-1	NA	once	CAISRVRGPGMNTEAFF	TGTGCCATCAGTCGGGTGCGCGGGCCGGGGATGAACACTGAAGCTTTCTTT
TRBV2	TRBJ2-1	NA	once	CASSASGIYNEQFF	TGTGCCAGCAGTGCATCGGGGATCTACAATGAGCAGTTCTTC
TRBV2	TRBJ1-2	NA	NA	CASNFGQSYGYTF	TGTGCCAGCAATTTCGGACAGAGCTATGGCTACACCTTC
TRBV28	TRBJ1-2	NA	NA	CASCRAANYGYTF	TGTGCCAGTTGTCGAGCTGCGAACTATGGCTACACCTTC
TRBV6-5	TRBJ1-6	NA	few	CASSYGRTNYNSPLHF	TGTGCCAGCAGTTACGGGAGGACTAACTATAATTCACCCCTCCACTTT
TRBV6-5	TRBJ2-5	TRBD2	NA	CVTSGFQETQYF	TGTGTGACTAGCGGTTTCCAAGAGACCCAGTACTTC
TRBV30	TRBJ2-1	NA	few	CAWVEGALYNEQFF	TGTGCCTGGGTTGAGGGAGCTCTTTACAATGAGCAGTTCTTC
TRBV27	TRBJ2-1	NA	NA	CASSPWGGGGYEQFF	TGTGCCAGCAGTCCATGGGGGGGAGGGGGGTATGAGCAGTTCTTC
TRBV4-1	TRBJ1-2	TRBD1	NA	CASTYDQGGDGYTF	TGCGCCAGCACCTACGATCAAGGGGGCGACGGCTACACCTTC
TRBV28	TRBJ2-7	TRBD1	NA	CASNSLGDSGTYEQYF	TGTGCCAGCAACTCATTAGGGGACAGTGGTACCTACGAGCAGTACTTC